These 9 T cell receptor beta chains share one sample of origin, sequenced in a study of T-cell reconstitution after alpha-beta-depleted transplantation in children. The authors prepared the TCRbeta library with unique molecular identifiers. Each CDR3 protein gets one entry after TCRdb re-called the PCR reads with MiXCR. The sample comprises about 440,000 distinct CDR3 sequences, over 40% of which are singletons, and roughly a quarter rests with the top ten. The starting material was PBMCs, obtained before TCRalphabeta/CD19-depleted stem cell transplant. These receptors were collected from a girl aged 2 to 10 with aplastic anemia, due to receive a stem cell transplant.

Many counts were recorded for this clonotype. This rearrangement joins TRBV7-2 to TRBJ2-2; 9 bases fit TRBD1. The germline gives CDR1 SGHTA, CDR2 FQGNSA. V shed 3 bases and J 4 bases; nucleotides not matched to a gene: 9. The CDR3 is 17 amino acids. CDR3 nucleotides: TGTGCCAGCAGCTTGGTACAGGGGGCGGTCGGCACCGGGGAGCTGTTTTTT. It specifies CASSLVQGAVGTGELFF. Complete variable domain (other parts from reference TRBV7-2 and TRBJ2-2): GAGVSQSPSNKVTEKGKDVELRCDPISGHTALYWYRQSLGQGLEFLIYFQGNSAPDKSGLPSDRFSAERTGGSVSTLTIQRTQQEDSAVYLCASSLVQGAVGTGELFFGEGSRLTVL.

This clonotype was found many times. This sequence joins TRBV19 and TRBJ2-7; tentatively, D is TRBD2 (5 bases). Per germline, CDR1 LNHDA and CDR2 SQIVND (reference sequence). Deletions cut 5 bases from V and 3 bases from J, with 14 bases between. The CDR3 spans 14 residues. The CDR3 nucleotides are TGTGCCAGTAGTTCCGGACCTGCGGGCTACGAGCAGTACTTC. Protein: CASSSGPAGYEQYF.

The chain carries TRBV12-3 or TRBV12-4 and TRBJ1-3, with a weak D call TRBD1 (5 bases). V lost 6 bases and J lost 0, with 9 bases in between. The CDR3 sequence is 14 residues long. CDR3 coding DNA: TGTGCCAGCAGGCTGACAGACTCTGGAAACACCATATATTTT. Its translation is CASRLTDSGNTIYF.

This clonotype was seen only a few times. V and J are TRBV18 and TRBJ1-2; D is unclear. Trimming stripped 3 bases from V and 1 base from J, with 3 bases between. Germline values: CDR1 KGHSH, CDR2 LQKENI. CDR3 size: 12 residues. This CDR3 reads CASSPDNYGYTF. The DNA for the CDR3 is TGTGCCAGCTCACCGGATAACTATGGCTACACCTTC.

J is TRBJ2-2 and V is TRBV11-2, with 7 bases fitting TRBD1. CDR3 length: 16 amino acids. Per germline, CDR1 SGHAT and CDR2 FQNNGV. J was trimmed by 1 base and V by 3 bases; bases with no gene match: 5. The CDR3 nucleotides read TGTGCCAGCAGCTTCACAGGGGCCATGAACACCGGGGAGCTGTTTTTT. Its protein is CASSFTGAMNTGELFF.

This chain links TRBV28 with TRBJ2-5; D call uncertain. Germline V gives CDR1 MDHEN, CDR2 SYDVKM. There are 13 residues in the CDR3. The V and J ends lost 5 bases and 5 bases respectively, with 12 bases between them. CDR3 sequence: CASSPAARETQYF. CDR3 sequence (DNA): TGTGCCAGCAGTCCAGCCGCGCGGGAGACCCAGTACTTC.

The rearrangement links TRBV20-1 to TRBJ1-1, with D hard to call. CDR1 and CDR2 (germline): DFQATT, SNEGSKA (reference sequence). The length of the CDR3 is 11 residues. The germline V and J ends were trimmed by 4 bases and 8 bases, with 11 bases remaining between them. The CDR3 DNA follows: TGCAGTGCTATCAGAATCAGCGAAGCTTTCTTT. It translates to CSAIRISEAFF.

This chain joins TRBV6-5 and TRBJ2-5, with D possibly TRBD1 on 5 matching bases. V was trimmed by 5 bases and J by 3 bases, leaving 16 bases between them. The CDR3 covers 15 residues. Per germline, CDR1 MNHEY and CDR2 SVGAGI. The DNA of the CDR3 is TGTGCCAGCAGTAACCCAACCGCAGGGAAAGAGACCCAGTACTTC. It translates to CASSNPTAGKETQYF.

This clonotype was observed many times. The V and J genes are TRBV4-1 and TRBJ1-2; D may be TRBD1 (6 bases). The CDR3 is 15 residues long. The germline V and J ends were trimmed by 1 base and 2 bases, with 11 bases remaining between them. Germline V lookup: CDR1 MGHRA, CDR2 YSYEKL. The CDR3 here is CASSQVGGRNYGYTF. CDR3 in DNA: TGCGCCAGCAGCCAAGTAGGGGGGCGCAACTATGGCTACACCTTC.